The rows below give T cell receptor beta chains drawn from one sample of a study of blood T cells in healthy people across ages. From the 5' RACE reads, TCRdb called clonotypes with MiXCR, one entry per CDR3 protein. The sample consists of under 2,000,000 distinct CDR3 sequences, around half of them appearing once. Sequencing was performed on blood. The receptors originated from a woman between 40 and 55 years old in good health. Both conserved end residues are part of each CDR3. Fields, in order: J gene, V gene, D gene, clone size, CDR3 DNA, CDR3 protein. The D gene is left open where the match is weak. Some rows have no size entry. The others give once, few or many, or a class for an expanded clone.

j_call: TRBJ2-5; v_call: TRBV20-1; d_call: TRBD1; clone_size: -; cdr3_nt: TGCAGTGCATCCACCGGGACAGGGTCCTGGGGAGAGACCCAGTACTTC; cdr3_aa: CSASTGTGSWGETQYF
j_call: TRBJ2-5; v_call: TRBV7-2; d_call: -; clone_size: -; cdr3_nt: TGTGCCAGCAGCCCATACAGGGTAAGGCAGTACTTC; cdr3_aa: CASSPYRVRQYF
j_call: TRBJ1-2; v_call: TRBV4-1; d_call: -; clone_size: -; cdr3_nt: TGCGCCAGCAGCCAAGCCCCTTTGGGGGACTATGGCTACACCTTC; cdr3_aa: CASSQAPLGDYGYTF
j_call: TRBJ2-7; v_call: TRBV4-2; d_call: -; clone_size: -; cdr3_nt: TGTGCCAGCAGCCAAGATCGCGGCGGGGCCTACAATGAGCAGTACTTC; cdr3_aa: CASSQDRGGAYNEQYF
j_call: TRBJ2-3; v_call: TRBV24-1; d_call: TRBD2; clone_size: -; cdr3_nt: TGTGCCACCAGTGATTTCCCCGGGGTAGCGGGGACAACAGATACGCAGTATTTT; cdr3_aa: CATSDFPGVAGTTDTQYF
j_call: TRBJ2-5; v_call: TRBV7-9; d_call: TRBD1; clone_size: -; cdr3_nt: TGTGCCAGCAGGGACAGGGGTGACCAGTACTTC; cdr3_aa: CASRDRGDQYF
j_call: TRBJ2-1; v_call: TRBV29-1; d_call: -; clone_size: -; cdr3_nt: TGCAGCGCCGACCCAGGGATGAATGAGCAGTTCTTC; cdr3_aa: CSADPGMNEQFF
j_call: TRBJ2-4; v_call: TRBV5-4; d_call: TRBD1; clone_size: once; cdr3_nt: TGTGCCAGCAGCCTGGGACAGGGGGATTATCATCTCAAAAACATTCAGTACTTC; cdr3_aa: CASSLGQGDYHLKNIQYF
j_call: TRBJ1-1; v_call: TRBV4-2; d_call: -; clone_size: -; cdr3_nt: TGTGCCAGCAGCCAAGATTCTGTCACTGAAGCTTTCTTT; cdr3_aa: CASSQDSVTEAFF
j_call: TRBJ1-5; v_call: TRBV9; d_call: -; clone_size: -; cdr3_nt: TGTGCCAGCAGCGAGGGGACCGTCAGTGAACCCCAGCATTTT; cdr3_aa: CASSEGTVSEPQHF
j_call: TRBJ1-1; v_call: TRBV6-5; d_call: TRBD1; clone_size: -; cdr3_nt: TGTGCCAGCAGTTACTCTGGGACAGTGAACACTGAAGCTTTCTTT; cdr3_aa: CASSYSGTVNTEAFF
j_call: TRBJ2-5; v_call: TRBV4-2; d_call: TRBD1; clone_size: -; cdr3_nt: TGTGCCAGCAGCCAAGATTATTGGACAGGGGGCCAAGAGACCCAGTACTTC; cdr3_aa: CASSQDYWTGGQETQYF
j_call: TRBJ2-1; v_call: TRBV7-7; d_call: TRBD2; clone_size: few; cdr3_nt: TGTGCTAGCAGCTTAGGGAGCGGGGGGGCCTTGAATGAGCAGTTCTTC; cdr3_aa: CASSLGSGGALNEQFF
j_call: TRBJ2-7; v_call: TRBV4-3; d_call: -; clone_size: -; cdr3_nt: TGCGCCAGCAGCCAAGACGGAGTTTCGGGGGACGAGCAGTACTTC; cdr3_aa: CASSQDGVSGDEQYF
j_call: TRBJ2-3; v_call: TRBV4-3; d_call: -; clone_size: -; cdr3_nt: TGCGCCAGCAGCCAAGATAGCCCGCTGGGTCTCGCAGATACGCAGTATTTT; cdr3_aa: CASSQDSPLGLADTQYF
j_call: TRBJ1-2; v_call: TRBV7-2; d_call: -; clone_size: -; cdr3_nt: TGTGCCAGCAGCTTAGGGACAACAAGGGTCGGCTACACCTTC; cdr3_aa: CASSLGTTRVGYTF
j_call: TRBJ2-3; v_call: TRBV9; d_call: -; clone_size: -; cdr3_nt: TGTGCCAGCAGCCTGAGCGCGACAGGAGAGGTGACAGATACGCAGTATTTT; cdr3_aa: CASSLSATGEVTDTQYF
j_call: TRBJ2-3; v_call: TRBV10-3; d_call: TRBD2; clone_size: few; cdr3_nt: TGTGCCATCAGTAGCGGGGGGGCGGCAATGAATACGCAGTATTTT; cdr3_aa: CAISSGGAAMNTQYF
j_call: TRBJ1-5; v_call: TRBV2; d_call: -; clone_size: -; cdr3_nt: TGTGCCAGCAGTGAAGGTGGCGTAGAGGCAGTGCAGCCCCAGCATTTT; cdr3_aa: CASSEGGVEAVQPQHF
j_call: TRBJ1-1; v_call: TRBV20-1; d_call: -; clone_size: -; cdr3_nt: TGCAGTGCTAGACAGGTTGAAGCTTTCTTT; cdr3_aa: CSARQVEAFF
j_call: TRBJ2-3; v_call: TRBV7-2; d_call: -; clone_size: -; cdr3_nt: TGTGCCAGCAGCCTTCCGGGGGACGACCCCACAGATACGCAGTATTTT; cdr3_aa: CASSLPGDDPTDTQYF
j_call: TRBJ2-2; v_call: TRBV9; d_call: -; clone_size: -; cdr3_nt: TGTGCCAGCAGCGTAGTGGGTGTAGGGAACACCGGGGAGCTGTTTTTT; cdr3_aa: CASSVVGVGNTGELFF
j_call: TRBJ1-4; v_call: TRBV4-2; d_call: -; clone_size: few; cdr3_nt: TGTGCCAGCAGCCAACCACAGGGTGAAGTTGAAAAACTGTTTTTT; cdr3_aa: CASSQPQGEVEKLFF
j_call: TRBJ1-4; v_call: TRBV27; d_call: -; clone_size: -; cdr3_nt: TGTGCCAGCACCCCATTTTGGGGAACTAATGAAAAACTGTTTTTT; cdr3_aa: CASTPFWGTNEKLFF
j_call: TRBJ2-5; v_call: TRBV12-3/TRBV12-4; d_call: TRBD1; clone_size: -; cdr3_nt: TGTGCCAGCAGTCTCTCAGGGGGCTGGAAAGAGACCCAGTACTTC; cdr3_aa: CASSLSGGWKETQYF
j_call: TRBJ2-6; v_call: TRBV4-1; d_call: TRBD1; clone_size: -; cdr3_nt: TGCGCCAGCAGCCAATGGGACAGTTTGGACTTCTCTGGGGCCAACGTCCTGACTTTC; cdr3_aa: CASSQWDSLDFSGANVLTF
j_call: TRBJ2-1; v_call: TRBV3-1; d_call: -; clone_size: -; cdr3_nt: TGTGCCAGCAGCCAAGTGCCCCCCAATGAGCAGTTCTTC; cdr3_aa: CASSQVPPNEQFF
j_call: TRBJ2-7; v_call: TRBV4-3; d_call: -; clone_size: few; cdr3_nt: TGCGCCAGCAGCCAAGATCTTGGGACGTCGGTCGAGCAGTACTTC; cdr3_aa: CASSQDLGTSVEQYF
j_call: TRBJ2-1; v_call: TRBV12-3/TRBV12-4; d_call: TRBD2; clone_size: -; cdr3_nt: TGTGCCAGCAGCCAGGTAGCGGGGGGCAAATACAATGAGCAGTTCTTC; cdr3_aa: CASSQVAGGKYNEQFF
j_call: TRBJ2-7; v_call: TRBV29-1; d_call: -; clone_size: -; cdr3_nt: TGCAGCGTTCTGACAAGCTACGAGCAGTACTTC; cdr3_aa: CSVLTSYEQYF
j_call: TRBJ1-5; v_call: TRBV12-3/TRBV12-4; d_call: -; clone_size: -; cdr3_nt: TGTGCCAGCAGTTTAAGCTCCAGTACTCAGCCCCAGCATTTT; cdr3_aa: CASSLSSSTQPQHF
j_call: TRBJ2-3; v_call: TRBV7-8; d_call: -; clone_size: once; cdr3_nt: TGTGCCAGCAGCCTAGTTCCGGGGAGGACAGATACGCAGTATTTT; cdr3_aa: CASSLVPGRTDTQYF
j_call: TRBJ2-1; v_call: TRBV28; d_call: -; clone_size: few; cdr3_nt: TGTGCCAGCAGTTTTAACATAAGATTTGAGCAGTTCTTC; cdr3_aa: CASSFNIRFEQFF
j_call: TRBJ2-1; v_call: TRBV20-1; d_call: -; clone_size: -; cdr3_nt: TGCAGTGCTACACGGACAGTTCGCTACAATGAGCAGTTCTTC; cdr3_aa: CSATRTVRYNEQFF
j_call: TRBJ1-6; v_call: TRBV4-2; d_call: -; clone_size: -; cdr3_nt: TGTGCCAGCAGCCAGGCCCCAGGATCCCTCCACTTT; cdr3_aa: CASSQAPGSLHF
j_call: TRBJ2-6; v_call: TRBV7-2; d_call: -; clone_size: -; cdr3_nt: TGTGCCAGCAGCCCTAGTAGCCTAGCGAGGGGGGCCAACGTCCCGACTTTC; cdr3_aa: CASSPSSLARGANVPTF
j_call: TRBJ2-3; v_call: TRBV12-3/TRBV12-4; d_call: TRBD1; clone_size: few; cdr3_nt: TGTGCCAGCAGTTTTAGGACAGGGGATACGCAGTATTTT; cdr3_aa: CASSFRTGDTQYF
j_call: TRBJ2-3; v_call: TRBV4-3; d_call: TRBD2; clone_size: -; cdr3_nt: TGCGCCAGCAGCCAGCTTCTAGCGGGGGGGGCCACAGATACGCAGTATTTT; cdr3_aa: CASSQLLAGGATDTQYF
j_call: TRBJ2-7; v_call: TRBV6-1; d_call: -; clone_size: few; cdr3_nt: TGTGCCAGCAGCTCTAGACTTGCCGGGACTGGCCTACCCTACGAGCAGTACTTC; cdr3_aa: CASSSRLAGTGLPYEQYF
j_call: TRBJ2-2; v_call: TRBV6-2/TRBV6-3; d_call: TRBD1; clone_size: -; cdr3_nt: TGTGCCAGCATCCATGACAGGGGGCTCAACACCGGGGAGCTGTTTTTT; cdr3_aa: CASIHDRGLNTGELFF
j_call: TRBJ2-2; v_call: TRBV29-1; d_call: -; clone_size: once; cdr3_nt: TGCAGCGTTGATGCGGGCACCGGGGAGCTGTTTTTT; cdr3_aa: CSVDAGTGELFF
j_call: TRBJ2-5; v_call: TRBV15; d_call: TRBD2; clone_size: -; cdr3_nt: TGTGCCACCAGCAGAGAACTAGCGGGGGACAATGAGCAGTACTTC; cdr3_aa: CATSRELAGDNEQYF
j_call: TRBJ2-1; v_call: TRBV4-3; d_call: TRBD2; clone_size: -; cdr3_nt: TGCGCCAGCAGCCAAGAAACGGGGGGGAGCTCCTACAATGAGCAGTTCTTC; cdr3_aa: CASSQETGGSSYNEQFF